This is a list of T cell receptor beta chains from one sample in a study of T cell repertoires in cytomegalovirus infection. TCRdb passed the reads through MiXCR, listing each CDR3 protein once. Of roughly 500,000 distinct CDR3 sequences in the sample, 16% were seen once. The specimen was CD8+ T cells from PBMCs. The source is a human donor in good health (CMV status not recorded). Some clones in this sample may be carry-over from other donors' samples. Both conserved end residues are trimmed from each CDR3. Each record gives: V gene, CDR3 protein.

v_call: TRBV2; cdr3_aa: ASSHSFERSTDTQY
v_call: TRBV4-1; cdr3_aa: ASSQDLGGGYEQY
v_call: TRBV12-5; cdr3_aa: ASGLVHYEQF
v_call: TRBV24-1; cdr3_aa: ATSDALSGGWDTQY
v_call: TRBV6-1; cdr3_aa: ASVAGGSSPLH
v_call: TRBV28; cdr3_aa: ATFTPREGASPNEKLF
v_call: TRBV6-1; cdr3_aa: ASSPWQNSGANVLT
v_call: TRBV10-3; cdr3_aa: AISESTGLPYEQY
v_call: TRBV7-9; cdr3_aa: ASSLDSHVYGYT
v_call: TRBV12-3/TRBV12-4; cdr3_aa: ASLPGGQGPFYGYT
v_call: TRBV4-1; cdr3_aa: ASSQDIRTGGNRRYGYT
v_call: TRBV19; cdr3_aa: ASSLRGLTEAF
v_call: TRBV28; cdr3_aa: ANQDRGRNTEAF
v_call: TRBV10-3; cdr3_aa: AISPTGDQPQH
v_call: TRBV5-6; cdr3_aa: ASSSPGLAVHNEQF
v_call: TRBV11-2; cdr3_aa: ASSLPPSSDTQY
v_call: TRBV19; cdr3_aa: ASSTKRGGRGDTQY
v_call: TRBV2; cdr3_aa: ASSDSRYVNEQF
v_call: TRBV14; cdr3_aa: ASSQPRVYGANVLT
v_call: TRBV29-1; cdr3_aa: SVAGLAGVSPRETQY
v_call: TRBV5-1; cdr3_aa: ASSWLQGGSYEQY
v_call: TRBV4-1; cdr3_aa: ASSRGGPSSTDTQY
v_call: TRBV10-3; cdr3_aa: AISESWEVSGKLF
v_call: TRBV15; cdr3_aa: ATSRAGADSSYNEQF
v_call: TRBV15; cdr3_aa: ATSGRQGIISYEQY
v_call: TRBV29-1; cdr3_aa: SVEENLPRGSGANVLT
v_call: TRBV7-2; cdr3_aa: ASSLWGEQY
v_call: TRBV27; cdr3_aa: ASSLSGTGGEAF
v_call: TRBV6-5; cdr3_aa: ASSYSNWASGELAYNEQF
v_call: TRBV2; cdr3_aa: ASSFDAGGGNEQY
v_call: TRBV30; cdr3_aa: AWSLGTANNGYT
v_call: TRBV23-1; cdr3_aa: ASSQFRTYGYT
v_call: TRBV11-2; cdr3_aa: ASSFSHSMGQGSNRREQY